The 29 T cell receptor beta chains below were found in one sample sequenced in a study of blood T cell repertoires in COVID-19. TCRdb's table, derived via immunoSEQ multiplex PCR, lists solely in-frame clones and lacks some. The sample carries 9,900 or so clones, around 90% recorded once. Sequenced input: peripheral blood. These receptors originate from a human donor in a cohort sampled during active COVID-19.

J is TRBJ2-1 and V is TRBV30; TRBD1 might be the D (5 bases). The germline gives CDR1 GTSNPN, CDR2 SVGIG (reference sequence). Trimming took 4 bases from V and 10 from J, leaving 8 bases between them. CDR3 length: 10 residues. The CDR3 protein is CAWMGREQFF. The CDR3 coding sequence is TGTGCCTGGATGGGGCGGGAGCAGTTCTTC.

This clone occurred a few times. The gene calls are TRBV6-5 and TRBJ2-5, with TRBD1 as a possible D gene (8 bases). The CDR3 length is 14 residues. Germline V gives CDR1 MNHEY, CDR2 SVGAGI. The V and J ends lost 4 bases and 3 bases respectively, with 12 bases between them. The CDR3 loop is CASSSTGGEETQYF. The CDR3 DNA is TGTGCCAGCAGTTCAACAGGGGGGGAAGAGACCCAGTACTTC.

In this sample, this clone turned up a few times. The chain carries TRBV6-5 and TRBJ2-2, with a possible D match to TRBD2 (6 bases). The CDR3 totals 14 residues. The V gene lost 6 bases and the J gene lost 1 base, with 9 bases spanning the gap. Germline V gene sequence: CDR1 MNHEY, CDR2 SVGAGI. The DNA of the CDR3 is TGTGCCAGCAGCCGACTAGGGAACACCGGGGAGCTGTTTTTT. This gives the protein CASSRLGNTGELFF.

The chain employs TRBV6-5 and TRBJ2-2, with D unclear. V lost 5 bases, J lost 3 bases, and 10 bases lay in between. This CDR3 is 14 amino acids long. Germline values: CDR1 MNHEY, CDR2 SVGAGI. The CDR3 DNA follows: TGTGCCAGCAGTCCGTTACTCTACACCGGGGAGCTGTTTTTT. It yields the protein CASSPLLYTGELFF.

This clone was seen a few times. This chain links TRBV19 with TRBJ1-5, with TRBD1 as a possible D gene (5 bases). V lost 3 bases, J lost 5 bases, and 17 bases lay in between. Germline-derived CDR1 and CDR2 are LNHDA and SQIVND (reference sequence). The CDR3 contains 16 residues. CDR3 region: CASSIGAGDRYQPQHF. The CDR3 DNA reads as TGTGCCAGTAGTATTGGGGCTGGGGATAGGTATCAGCCCCAGCATTTT.

The CDR3 DNA is TGTGCCAGCAGCCCCGACAGGGACTTTTATGGAGAGACCCAGTACTTC. Translation: CASSPDRDFYGETQYF. This chain connects TRBV7-2 to TRBJ2-5; maybe TRBD1 (7 bases). Germline CDR1 reads SGHTA; CDR2 reads FQGNSA. V was clipped by 5 bases and J by 4 bases, with 20 bases between them. The CDR3 sequence is 16 residues long. Looking up the rest from reference TRBV7-2 and TRBJ2-5 gives the full variable domain: GAGVSQSPSNKVTEKGKDVELRCDPISGHTALYWYRQSLGQGLEFLIYFQGNSAPDKSGLPSDRFSAERTGGSVSTLTIQRTQQEDSAVYLCASSPDRDFYGETQYFGPGTRLLVL.

The chain uses TRBV28 and TRBJ2-1; 9 nucleotides match TRBD2. Germline CDR1 MDHEN, CDR2 SYDVKM. The CDR3 is 17 amino acids. The V and J ends lost 5 bases and 7 bases, in that order; junction bases with no gene match: 15. The CDR3 loop reads CASSIPRRGGKANEQFF. The CDR3 coding sequence is TGTGCCAGCAGTATCCCCCGGCGGGGGGGAAAGGCGAATGAGCAGTTCTTC.

This clone was seen more than once but under ten times. Other DNA sequences of this sample code for an identical CDR3. The chain employs TRBV28 and TRBJ1-5; the D is unclear. Trimming stripped 3 bases from V and 6 bases from J, with 6 bases between. The CDR3 contains 12 residues. Per germline, CDR1 MDHEN and CDR2 SYDVKM. The CDR3 nucleotides are TGTGCCAGCAGTTTTAGTGGTCAGCCCCAGCATTTT. Residues: CASSFSGQPQHF.

The gene calls are TRBV5-5 and TRBJ2-7; 7 bases are shared with TRBD1. This CDR3 comprises 15 residues. From germline, CDR1 is SGHKS and CDR2 YYEKEE (reference sequence). With 0 bases clipped from V and 2 bases from J, the junction kept 5 bases outside the gene matches. The CDR3 nucleotides read TGTGCCAGCAGCTTGGCGACAGGGACCACCTACGAGCAGTACTTC. It specifies CASSLATGTTYEQYF.

The V call is TRBV5-1, the J call TRBJ2-7, with 8 bases identical to TRBD2. This CDR3 is built from 13 residues. V shed 7 bases, J shed 2 bases, and the junction held 5 bases outside the gene matches. The V gene's germline CDR1 is SGHRS and CDR2 YFSETQ. Here the CDR3 DNA reads TGCGCCAGCGGACGGGAGGGCCCCTACGAGCAGTACTTC. It codes for CASGREGPYEQYF.

This clone was seen just once. This sequence joins TRBV9 and TRBJ2-1; 8 bases line up with TRBD1. CDR1 is SGDLS, CDR2 YYNGEE, per germline. The CDR3 consists of 15 residues. The ends lost 0 bases at V and 3 bases at J; junction bases unmatched: 2. CDR3 sequence reads: CASSVGQGNYNEQFF. DNA for the CDR3: TGTGCCAGCAGCGTAGGACAGGGGAACTACAATGAGCAGTTCTTC.

In its sample, this clone was seen a few times. The same CDR3 arises from other DNA sequences in this sample as well. The chain couples TRBV7-6 to TRBJ2-5, with D possibly matching TRBD2 (5 bases). CDR1 SGHVS and CDR2 FNYEAQ come from the germline V gene. Trimming removed 5 bases from V and 5 bases from J, with 6 bases in between. This CDR3 has 11 amino acids. The CDR3 DNA sequence: TGTGCCAGCAGCCCGGGGGAGACCCAGTACTTC. Amino acids: CASSPGETQYF.

The chain has TRBV6-6 and TRBJ2-1; TRBD2 matches at 13 bases. This CDR3 comprises 15 residues. The V and J ends lost 10 bases and 4 bases, in that order; junction bases with no gene match: 7. The germline gives CDR1 MNHNY, CDR2 SVGAGI (reference sequence). CDR3 protein: CAIRTSGGLYNEQFF. CDR3 sequence (DNA): TGTGCCATCAGGACTAGCGGGGGCCTGTACAATGAGCAGTTCTTC.

The genes are TRBV5-1 and TRBJ2-5; 10 bases agree with TRBD1. After removal of 5 bases from V and 5 bases from J, the junction contained 12 bases not matched to a gene. Per germline, CDR1 SGHRS and CDR2 YFSETQ. The CDR3 extends over 16 amino acids. The DNA of the CDR3 is TGCGCCAGCAGAACAGCGGGACAGGGGTTCGGTGAGACCCAGTACTTC. Translating gives CASRTAGQGFGETQYF.

CDR3 in amino acids: CASTWGAEGAGTEAFF. The CDR3 DNA follows: TGTGCCAGCACGTGGGGTGCAGAGGGCGCGGGGACTGAAGCTTTCTTT. The chain carries TRBV7-8 and TRBJ1-1; D is unclear. The CDR3 extends over 16 amino acids. Per the germline V gene, CDR1 is SGHVS and CDR2 is FQNEAQ. Trimming removed 7 bases at V and 5 bases at J, with 23 bases between. Supplemented by reference TRBV7-8 and TRBJ1-1, the full variable domain reads GAGVSQSPRYKVAKRGQDVALRCDPISGHVSLFWYQQALGQGPEFLTYFQNEAQLDKSGLPSDRFFAERPEGSVSTLKIQRTQQEDSAVYLCASTWGAEGAGTEAFFGQGTRLTVV.

CDR3 sequence (DNA): TGTGCCAGCAGCCGTCGACAGGGGGCAAGGAACTATGGCTACACCTTC. As protein: CASSRRQGARNYGYTF. V usage is TRBV14 and J usage is TRBJ1-2, with TRBD1 matching over 10 bases. The junction had 7 bases not matched to a gene; V was cut back by 4 bases and J by 2 bases. Looked up from germline, CDR1 is SGHDN and CDR2 is FVKESK. The CDR3 runs 16 residues.

The chain is built from TRBV10-1 and TRBJ2-5; 7 nucleotides agree with TRBD2. The CDR3 loop spans 15 amino acids. Looked up from germline, CDR1 is WNHNN and CDR2 is SYGVQD (reference sequence). Unmatched junction bases numbered 3, after V lost 2 bases and J lost 0 bases. CDR3 in amino acids: CASSEGAGDQETQYF. In DNA form, the CDR3 reads TGCGCCAGCAGTGAGGGGGCGGGGGACCAAGAGACCCAGTACTTC.

The CDR3 sequence is CASSFGFGNTIYF. In nucleotides, the CDR3 is TGTGCCAGCAGTTTCGGTTTCGGAAACACCATATATTTT. The V call is TRBV27, the J call TRBJ1-3, with D hard to call. The CDR3 runs to 13 residues. The germline gives CDR1 MNHEY, CDR2 SMNVEV (reference sequence). V was shortened by 3 bases and J by 4 bases, with 7 bases between the two germline ends.

The rearrangement joins TRBV28 to TRBJ1-2; D might be TRBD1 (5 bases). Trimming shortened V by 8 bases and J by 4 bases, and 8 bases separated the two germline ends. Germline CDR1 reads MDHEN; CDR2 reads SYDVKM. The CDR3 runs 11 residues. For the CDR3, the DNA is TGTGCCAGCGCGGGGGGCTATGGCTACACCTTC. Encoded protein: CASAGGYGYTF.

The J gene is TRBJ1-5, the V gene TRBV11-2; D ambiguous. The CDR3 contains 13 residues. Germline assignment: CDR1 SGHAT and CDR2 FQNNGV. The germline V and J ends were trimmed by 2 bases and 8 bases, with 10 bases remaining between them. The CDR3 sequence is CASSLTPGEPQHF. In DNA, the CDR3 is TGTGCCAGCAGCTTAACCCCCGGGGAGCCCCAGCATTTT.

V usage is TRBV11-1 and J usage is TRBJ1-2, with D possibly matching TRBD1 (5 bases). Germline V gene lookup returns CDR1 SGHAT and CDR2 FQDESV (reference sequence). The germline V and J ends were trimmed by 4 bases and 7 bases, with 13 bases remaining between them. The CDR3 is 13 amino acids. CDR3 nucleotide sequence: TGTGCCAGCAGCTCAGCAGGTGGGGCTGGCTACACCTTC. Encoded protein: CASSSAGGAGYTF.

The V gene is TRBV28, the J gene TRBJ2-3, with 10 bases identical to TRBD2. Germline CDR1 reads MDHEN; CDR2 reads SYDVKM. With 4 bases clipped from V and 5 bases from J, the junction kept 6 bases outside the gene matches. This CDR3 is 15 amino acids long. CDR3 sequence: CASSSQRGGKDTQYF. CDR3 coding DNA: TGTGCCAGCAGTTCACAGCGGGGGGGCAAAGATACGCAGTATTTT. The full variable domain, in which reference TRBV28 and TRBJ2-3 provide the parts outside the CDR3, is DVKVTQSSRYLVKRTGEKVFLECVQDMDHENMFWYRQDPGLGLRLIYFSYDVKMKEKGDIPEGYSVSREKKERFSLILESASTNQTSMYLCASSSQRGGKDTQYFGPGTRLTVL.

The chain joins TRBV29-1 to TRBJ2-3, with 8 bases matching TRBD2. Germline V lookup: CDR1 SQVTM, CDR2 ANQGSEA. This CDR3 is 15 amino acids long. V lost 4 bases and J lost 1; bases outside the gene matches: 7. The chain's CDR3 is CSVGGGQAGTDTQYF. Here the CDR3 DNA reads TGCAGCGTTGGCGGGGGGCAGGCGGGCACAGATACGCAGTATTTT.

The chain carries TRBV9 and TRBJ1-1; D is possibly TRBD1 (5 bases). Germline V gene data show CDR1 as SGDLS and CDR2 as YYNGEE. V lost 0 bases, J lost 0 bases, and 6 bases lay in between. The CDR3 spans 14 residues. The CDR3 reads CASSVGQMNTEAFF. The CDR3 bases are TGTGCCAGCAGCGTAGGACAGATGAACACTGAAGCTTTCTTT.

The V call is TRBV5-4, the J call TRBJ2-5, with a tentative D call TRBD2 (7 bases). The germline V and J ends were trimmed by 3 bases and 2 bases, with 17 bases remaining between them. The length of the CDR3 is 16 residues. Germline CDR1 reads SGHNT; CDR2 reads YYREEE (reference sequence). CDR3 in amino acids: CASSSPWRGPQETQYF. The CDR3, as DNA: TGTGCCAGCAGCTCGCCTTGGCGGGGGCCACAAGAGACCCAGTACTTC.

V is TRBV3-1 (or the pseudogene TRBV3-2) and J is TRBJ2-7, with 7 bases that match TRBD1. The CDR3 is made up of 12 amino acids. Germline V gene lookup returns CDR1 LGHDT and CDR2 YNNKEL (reference sequence). CDR3 coding DNA: TGTGCAACCAGGGGGAGTACCTACGAGCAGTACTTC. Encoded protein: CATRGSTYEQYF.

The V call is TRBV18, the J call TRBJ1-1; no firm D call. Germline V gene data show CDR1 as KGHSH and CDR2 as LQKENI. This CDR3 spans 13 amino acids. Trimming stripped 3 bases from V and 5 bases from J, with 10 bases between. CDR3 residues: CASSPSIVTEAFF. The CDR3 bases are TGTGCCAGCTCACCCTCGATAGTAACTGAAGCTTTCTTT.

This rearrangement joins TRBV7-9 to TRBJ2-1; TRBD1 aligns across 11 bases. CDR3 length equals 12 residues. Trimming took 3 bases from V and 15 from J; bases not matched to a gene: 4. Germline-derived CDR1 and CDR2 are SEHNR and FQNEAQ (reference sequence). The CDR3 DNA follows: TGTGCCAGCAGCTTCGGGGACAGGGGGTTGTTCTTC. It encodes CASSFGDRGLFF.

Comments on this clone: Sequence at one end of the junction differs from germline and may be a read error. The chain is built from TRBV28 and TRBJ1-4; 7 bases match TRBD1. This CDR3 region has 12 residues. CDR1 and CDR2 from the germline V gene are MDHEN and SYDVKM. In DNA, the CDR3 is TGTGCCAGCAGTTTACGGGGACAGCTCAAACTTTTT. Its protein product is CASSLRGQLKLF.